These T cell receptor beta chains were read from a single sample in a study of T-cell memory formation after mild COVID-19. TCRdb reprocessed the 5' RACE reads with MiXCR, giving one entry per CDR3 protein. The sample holds about 39,000 distinct CDR3 sequences, about 6.1% seen once. Sequenced: PBMCs or a T cell subset sorted from them (not recorded which). The source of these receptors is an adult who had mild COVID-19 (a few samples of this study predate the infection). Cell type and time point are not known. Both conserved end residues are part of each CDR3. Fields, in order: V gene, D gene, J gene, clone size, CDR3 length, CDR3 DNA, CDR3 protein. A D gene is named only where the DNA matches it firmly. Size values are once, few and many counts, or a class for expanded clones, and some rows have none.

V gene: TRBV10-2; D gene: TRBD1; J gene: TRBJ1-1; clone size: few; CDR3 length: 19; CDR3 DNA: TGCGCCAGCAGTGACATACCGGGACAGGGGTACGTTGGGAACACTGAAGCTTTCTTT; CDR3 protein: CASSDIPGQGYVGNTEAFF
V gene: TRBV9; D gene: NA; J gene: TRBJ1-6; clone size: many; CDR3 length: 13; CDR3 DNA: TGTGCCAGCAGCGTAACCGGTGATGTGGCCCTCCACTTT; CDR3 protein: CASSVTGDVALHF
V gene: TRBV3-1; D gene: NA; J gene: TRBJ1-1; clone size: many; CDR3 length: 15; CDR3 DNA: TGTGCCAGCAGCCCTCCCCGCCATAGGAAGACTGAAGCTTTCTTT; CDR3 protein: CASSPPRHRKTEAFF
V gene: TRBV18; D gene: NA; J gene: TRBJ2-2; clone size: few; CDR3 length: 14; CDR3 DNA: TGTGCCAGCTCACCGGCTAAGAACACCGGGGAGCTGTTTTTT; CDR3 protein: CASSPAKNTGELFF
V gene: TRBV10-3; D gene: TRBD2; J gene: TRBJ2-1; clone size: few; CDR3 length: 16; CDR3 DNA: TGTGCCATCAGTGAGTCCCCTAGCGGGGGGGCGGGTGAGCAGTTCTTC; CDR3 protein: CAISESPSGGAGEQFF
V gene: TRBV7-9; D gene: NA; J gene: TRBJ2-7; clone size: many; CDR3 length: 15; CDR3 DNA: TGTGCCAGCAGCTTAGGGCCGCCTAGCTCCTACGAGCAGTACTTC; CDR3 protein: CASSLGPPSSYEQYF
V gene: TRBV5-5; D gene: NA; J gene: TRBJ1-1; clone size: NA; CDR3 length: 15; CDR3 DNA: TGTGCCAGCAGCTTACGTGGCAGCAGGAACACTGAAGCTTTCTTT; CDR3 protein: CASSLRGSRNTEAFF
V gene: TRBV25-1; D gene: NA; J gene: TRBJ2-3; clone size: many; CDR3 length: 17; CDR3 DNA: TGTGCCAGCAGCTCATACCGGGACATGCAGGCCGGAGATACGCAGTATTTT; CDR3 protein: CASSSYRDMQAGDTQYF
V gene: TRBV7-3; D gene: NA; J gene: TRBJ2-3; clone size: many; CDR3 length: 16; CDR3 DNA: TGTGCCAGCAGTCCAAATGGGCGGGGCATTGGAGATACGCAGTATTTT; CDR3 protein: CASSPNGRGIGDTQYF
V gene: TRBV28; D gene: NA; J gene: TRBJ1-1; clone size: few; CDR3 length: 12; CDR3 DNA: TGTGCCAGCAGTGAGCCTTACACTGAAGCTTTCTTT; CDR3 protein: CASSEPYTEAFF
V gene: TRBV15; D gene: NA; J gene: TRBJ1-1; clone size: few; CDR3 length: 13; CDR3 DNA: TGTGCCACCAGCAGACGGGGGGGGACTGAAGCTTTCTTT; CDR3 protein: CATSRRGGTEAFF
V gene: TRBV29-1; D gene: NA; J gene: TRBJ1-6; clone size: few; CDR3 length: 16; CDR3 DNA: TGCAGCGGAACCCTACAGGGTTGGCCCTATAATTCACCCCTCCACTTT; CDR3 protein: CSGTLQGWPYNSPLHF
V gene: TRBV27; D gene: NA; J gene: TRBJ1-6; clone size: many; CDR3 length: 17; CDR3 DNA: TGTGCCAGCAGTTTAGGAGGGGCCAGCTCCTATAATTCACCCCTCCACTTT; CDR3 protein: CASSLGGASSYNSPLHF
V gene: TRBV30; D gene: TRBD1; J gene: TRBJ1-1; clone size: NA; CDR3 length: 13; CDR3 DNA: TGTGCCTGGAGAGGACAGGGGGTCACTGAAGCTTTCTTT; CDR3 protein: CAWRGQGVTEAFF
V gene: TRBV20-1; D gene: TRBD2; J gene: TRBJ2-1; clone size: NA; CDR3 length: 15; CDR3 DNA: TGCAGTGCTAGAGGGGTTAGCGGGGGGGTCAATGAGCAGTTCTTC; CDR3 protein: CSARGVSGGVNEQFF
V gene: TRBV3-1; D gene: NA; J gene: TRBJ2-7; clone size: few; CDR3 length: 12; CDR3 DNA: TGTGCCAGCAGCCAAGGGGTCTACGAGCAGTACTTC; CDR3 protein: CASSQGVYEQYF